The rows below give T cell receptor beta chains drawn from one sample of a study of CD8 T cells in Susac syndrome. One entry per CDR3 protein results from TCRdb running MiXCR on the immunoSEQ multiplex PCR reads. The table records 200,000 to 300,000 distinct CDR3 sequences, approximately 92% of them present only once. The sample consisted of CD4+ T cells from PBMCs. Source of these receptors: a human donor with multiple sclerosis. CDR3s include the opening cysteine and the closing phenylalanine or tryptophan. D genes are given only for firm matches. Clone sizes are given selectively: once, few, many, or a class where the clone is expanded.

size	D	V	J	DNA	CDR3
NA	TRBD2	TRBV10-3	TRBJ2-4	TGTGCCATCAGTTCCGGGACTCCCGGGGGGAACATTCAGTACTTC	CAISSGTPGGNIQYF
NA	NA	TRBV5-4	TRBJ1-4	TGTGCCAGCAGCCTGGGGCTCAATGAAAAACTGTTTTTT	CASSLGLNEKLFF
NA	NA	TRBV6-2/TRBV6-3	TRBJ2-3	TGTGCCAGCAGTAGAGGCCACAGTGCAGATACGCAGTATTTT	CASSRGHSADTQYF
NA	TRBD2	TRBV3-1	TRBJ2-2	TGTGCCAGCAGCACGAGACTAGCGGGAGACGGGGAGCTGTTTTTT	CASSTRLAGDGELFF
NA	NA	TRBV19	TRBJ1-5	TGTGCCAGTAGTCCCGGACCCTCCCCTTTATATCAGCCCCAGCATTTT	CASSPGPSPLYQPQHF
once	NA	TRBV9	TRBJ2-3	TGTGCCAGCAGCGGCGGAGGGACCACAGATACGCAGTATTTT	CASSGGGTTDTQYF
NA	NA	TRBV18	TRBJ1-5	TGTGCCAGCTCAGGCATTACCGGGGGCAATCAGCCCCAGCATTTT	CASSGITGGNQPQHF
NA	TRBD1	TRBV7-2	TRBJ1-2	TGTGCCAGCAGCTTTACGGGACAGGGGGCCCCCTATGGCTACACCTTC	CASSFTGQGAPYGYTF
NA	NA	TRBV30	TRBJ1-2	TGTGCCTGGAGTGTACGAAGGCAGAGGCCAAACTATGGCTACACCTTC	CAWSVRRQRPNYGYTF
NA	TRBD1	TRBV29-1	TRBJ2-3	TGCAGCTTCCGACACCGTTCGACAGGGGGCCCTAGCACAGATACGCAGTATTTT	CSFRHRSTGGPSTDTQYF
NA	NA	TRBV29-1	TRBJ1-5	TGCAGCGCTGGGACGGCCAACGGGCCCCAGCATTTT	CSAGTANGPQHF
NA	TRBD1	TRBV4-1	TRBJ2-4	TGCGCCAGCAGCCAAGTCCGGGACAGGGGTAACATTCAGTACTTC	CASSQVRDRGNIQYF
NA	NA	TRBV7-2	TRBJ1-1	TGTGCCAGCAGCTTGAGGGGACGGGGCACTGAAGCTTTCTTT	CASSLRGRGTEAFF
NA	TRBD2	TRBV20-1	TRBJ2-5	TGCAGTGCTAGAGATGAGACTAGCGGAGAGACCCAGTACTTC	CSARDETSGETQYF
NA	TRBD2	TRBV5-1	TRBJ2-1	TGCGCCAGCACCAGTAGCGGGAGTTCCTACAATGAGCAGTTCTTC	CASTSSGSSYNEQFF
NA	NA	TRBV12-3/TRBV12-4	TRBJ1-5	TGTGCCAGCAGCCCTTATGGGGGATCAGACTATAGCAATCAGCCCCAGCATTTT	CASSPYGGSDYSNQPQHF
NA	NA	TRBV5-1	TRBJ2-6	TGCGCCAGCAGCGGCACAGGCACTGGGGCCAACGTCCTGACTTTC	CASSGTGTGANVLTF
NA	NA	TRBV5-4	TRBJ2-5	TGTGCCAGCAGCCGTGAGAACCAAGAGACCCAGTACTTC	CASSRENQETQYF
NA	TRBD1	TRBV12-3/TRBV12-4	TRBJ1-4	TGTGCCAGCAGTTTGACAGGGGAGCGTGAAAAACTGTTTTTT	CASSLTGEREKLFF
NA	NA	TRBV7-9	TRBJ2-1	TGTGCCAGCAACGGGGCCCAGGGGAGTTTCAATGAGCAGTTCTTC	CASNGAQGSFNEQFF
once	TRBD2	TRBV6-6	TRBJ2-1	TGTGCCAGCAGTAATGCGGGGGGCGCCTACAATGAGCAGTTCTTC	CASSNAGGAYNEQFF
NA	NA	TRBV6-5	TRBJ2-3	TGTGCCAGCAGTTATCCGGGACTGCACACAGATACGCAGTATTTT	CASSYPGLHTDTQYF
NA	NA	TRBV18	TRBJ2-3	TGTGCCAGCTCACCACTGGGCGGGGGCACAGATACGCAGTATTTT	CASSPLGGGTDTQYF
NA	NA	TRBV9	TRBJ2-5	TGTGCCAGCAGCGTAGCTGGCGGCGGAGAGACCCAGTACTTC	CASSVAGGGETQYF
NA	NA	TRBV18	TRBJ2-7	TGTGCCAGCTCACCCTCGAATCTTCCGGAGCAGTACTTC	CASSPSNLPEQYF
NA	NA	TRBV29-1	TRBJ1-2	TGCAGCGCCTCGGGGGTGGTTGGGGATGGCTACACCTTC	CSASGVVGDGYTF
NA	NA	TRBV20-1	TRBJ2-1	TGCAGTGCTCTAGCCCCCTTCTTGAGCTCCTACAATGAGCAGTTCTTC	CSALAPFLSSYNEQFF
NA	NA	TRBV4-2	TRBJ2-7	TGTGCCAGCAGCCCAGAGGGCGCCTACGAGCAGTACTTC	CASSPEGAYEQYF
NA	TRBD2	TRBV20-1	TRBJ2-5	TGCAGTGCCAGACTAGCGGGGGCCCCAGAGACCCAGTACTTC	CSARLAGAPETQYF